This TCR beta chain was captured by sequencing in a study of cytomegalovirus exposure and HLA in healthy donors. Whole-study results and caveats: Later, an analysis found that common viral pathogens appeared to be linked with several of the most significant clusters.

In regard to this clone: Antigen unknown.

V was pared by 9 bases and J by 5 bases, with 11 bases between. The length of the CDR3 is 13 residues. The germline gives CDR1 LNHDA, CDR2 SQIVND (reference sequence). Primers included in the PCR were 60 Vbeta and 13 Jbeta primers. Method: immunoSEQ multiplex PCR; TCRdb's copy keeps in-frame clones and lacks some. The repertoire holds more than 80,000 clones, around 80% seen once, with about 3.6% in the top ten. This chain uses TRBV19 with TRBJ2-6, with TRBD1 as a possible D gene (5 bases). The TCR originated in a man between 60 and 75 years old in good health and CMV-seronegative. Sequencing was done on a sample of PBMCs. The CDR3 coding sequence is TGTGCCAGCCAGGGTATCCGGGCCAACGTCCTGACTTTC. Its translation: CASQGIRANVLTF.